These 19 T cell receptor beta chains were all obtained from the same sample, sequenced in a study of graft-versus-host responses after intestinal transplantation. Their antigens are not known. Generated by immunoSEQ multiplex PCR, the TCRdb table keeps only in-frame clones and is missing some. Of around 49,000 clones listed, more than 80% are singletons. The source material was unstimulated CD4+ T cells sorted from spleen or lymph node cells, sampled before transplant. The receptors here all came from a human donor who was the organ donor for an intestinal transplant.

The V gene is TRBV19, the J gene TRBJ1-5; 9 bases map to TRBD1. The germline V gene has CDR1 LNHDA and CDR2 SQIVND (reference sequence). V was clipped by 4 bases and J by 3 bases; unmatched bases: 4. The CDR3 sequence is 15 residues long. CDR3 sequence (DNA): TGTGCCAGTAGTACCGGACAGGGGCTCAATCAGCCCCAGCATTTT. Protein product: CASSTGQGLNQPQHF.

The chain couples TRBV18 to TRBJ1-1; 10 bases map to TRBD1. V was clipped by 5 bases and J by 4 bases; unmatched bases: 10. Germline V CDR1 and CDR2: KGHSH, LQKENI. The length of the CDR3 is 16 residues. The CDR3, as DNA: TGTGCCAGCTCAAGGGGACAGGGGTACGTCGGCACTGAAGCTTTCTTT. The encoded protein is CASSRGQGYVGTEAFF.

The chain has TRBV9 and TRBJ2-5; TRBD2 aligns across 11 bases. CDR1 is SGDLS and CDR2 is YYNGEE in the germline V gene. V trimming: 5 bases; J trimming: 9 bases; junction bases outside the gene matches: 12. The CDR3 loop spans 15 amino acids. DNA of the CDR3: TGTGCCAGCAGTCAGATAGCGGGAGGGCTGATTCCCCAGTACTTC. Translation: CASSQIAGGLIPQYF.

The chain uses TRBV25-1 and TRBJ2-1; D may be TRBD2 (5 bases). CDR1 MGHDK and CDR2 SYGVNS come from the germline V gene. The CDR3 totals 14 residues. V lost 6 bases and J lost 9, with 18 bases in between. The CDR3 loop is CASSSPLTSSEQFF. Here the CDR3 DNA reads TGTGCCAGCAGCTCACCCCTCACTAGTTCTGAGCAGTTCTTC.

V usage is TRBV12-5 and J usage is TRBJ2-2; 7 bases agree with TRBD1. From germline, CDR1 is LGHNT and CDR2 FRNRAP. This CDR3 has 14 amino acids. J gave up 0 bases and V 7 bases, and 2 bases lay outside the gene matches. CDR3 amino acids: CASAQGANTGELFF. The CDR3 bases are TGTGCTAGTGCCCAGGGGGCGAACACCGGGGAGCTGTTTTTT.

The chain carries TRBV2 and TRBJ1-3; no clear D gene. The germline V and J ends were trimmed by 5 bases and 8 bases, with 16 bases remaining between them. The CDR3 totals 14 residues. Germline V CDR1 and CDR2: SNHLY, FYNNEI. CDR3 nucleotides: TGTGCCAGCAGTCGCAGGAACTTTCAGGACACCATATATTTT. Amino acids: CASSRRNFQDTIYF.

The V gene is TRBV21-1, the J gene TRBJ1-5; the table gives TRBD1 as D, unverified against the DNA. TRBV21-1 is flagged as a pseudogene. The CDR3 totals 21 residues. As DNA, the CDR3 is TGTGCCAGCAGCAAAACCCAAATAATAGCCAAAGACAGAAATAGCAATCAGCCCCAGCATTTT. It translates to CASSKTQIIAKDRNSNQPQHF.

The V and J genes are TRBV7-6 and TRBJ2-7, with D possibly matching TRBD1 (5 bases). The CDR3 is 15 residues long. Germline V lookup: CDR1 SGHVS, CDR2 FNYEAQ. Trimming stripped 1 base from V and 2 bases from J, with 12 bases between. The CDR3 region is CASSLGAGSPYEQYF. The CDR3 DNA sequence: TGTGCCAGCAGCTTAGGGGCAGGGTCCCCCTACGAGCAGTACTTC.

This clone was seen a single time. The chain combines TRBV28 with TRBJ1-5, with TRBD1 matching over 9 bases. J lost 4 bases, V lost 3 bases, and 4 bases had no gene match. The CDR3 covers 15 residues. Germline-derived CDR1 and CDR2 are MDHEN and SYDVKM. The CDR3 reads CASSFLGTGNQPQHF. As DNA, the CDR3 is TGTGCCAGCAGTTTCCTCGGGACAGGGAATCAGCCCCAGCATTTT.

The chain couples TRBV7-2 to TRBJ2-1; 15 bases fit TRBD2. J was trimmed by 2 bases and V by 2 bases; bases with no gene match: 1. Germline V gives CDR1 SGHTA, CDR2 FQGNSA. The CDR3 extends over 17 amino acids. The CDR3 is CASSLRTSGRAYNEQFF. CDR3 sequence (DNA): TGTGCCAGCAGCTTAAGGACTAGCGGGAGGGCCTACAATGAGCAGTTCTTC.

This chain connects TRBV19 to TRBJ2-2; TRBD2 is a possible D gene (6 bases). This CDR3 has 12 residues. Germline V lookup: CDR1 LNHDA, CDR2 SQIVND (reference sequence). Between the trimmed V and J ends, which lost 6 bases and 6 bases, there was a span of 8 bases. The CDR3 protein is CASSAGPGELFF. The CDR3 nucleotides read TGTGCCAGTAGCGCGGGGCCCGGGGAGCTGTTTTTT.

The rearrangement uses TRBV15 and TRBJ2-4; TRBD1 is a possible D gene (6 bases). Germline V gene sequence: CDR1 LNHNV, CDR2 YYDKDF (reference sequence). This CDR3 comprises 16 residues. V was pared by 3 bases and J by 0 bases, with 12 bases between. The CDR3 sequence: CATSRPQGLAKNIQYF. The CDR3 coding sequence is TGTGCCACCAGCAGGCCTCAGGGGTTAGCCAAAAACATTCAGTACTTC.

This chain connects TRBV18 to TRBJ2-2; maybe TRBD1 (6 bases). The CDR3 has 16 amino acids. V was pared by 2 bases and J by 0 bases, with 10 bases between. Germline values: CDR1 KGHSH, CDR2 LQKENI. The chain's CDR3 is CASSPSQGTNTGELFF. The DNA of the CDR3 is TGTGCCAGCTCACCATCCCAGGGGACGAACACCGGGGAGCTGTTTTTT.

The rearrangement joins TRBV5-4 to TRBJ1-5, with 9 bases aligning to TRBD1. The trim removed 5 bases at V and 7 bases at J, leaving 7 bases unmatched. Germline loops: CDR1 SGHNT, CDR2 YYREEE (reference sequence). This CDR3 spans 14 amino acids. The DNA for the CDR3 is TGTGCCAGCAGTGTTGACAGGGGGGGCCAGCCCCAGCATTTT. The encoded protein is CASSVDRGGQPQHF.

The rearrangement links TRBV9 to TRBJ1-4; 7 positions agree with TRBD1. In germline, CDR1 is SGDLS, CDR2 YYNGEE. The trim removed 4 bases at V and 8 bases at J, leaving 5 bases unmatched. This CDR3 is built from 13 residues. CDR3 in DNA: TGTGCCAGCAGCACCTGGGACAGCGAAAAACTGTTTTTT. Translating gives CASSTWDSEKLFF.

This clone showed up just a few times. This chain uses TRBV14 with TRBJ2-2; D possibly corresponds to TRBD1 (6 bases). Trimming stripped 5 bases from V and 0 bases from J, with 10 bases between. CDR1 SGHDN and CDR2 FVKESK come from the germline V gene. The CDR3 is 15 residues long. In DNA form, the CDR3 reads TGTGCCAGCAGCGAAACAGGGACGAACACCGGGGAGCTGTTTTTT. Encoded protein: CASSETGTNTGELFF.

The chain recombines TRBV6-5 with TRBJ2-7; 11 bases are shared with TRBD2. The CDR3 contains 15 residues. Germline CDR1 MNHEY, CDR2 SVGAGI. The junction had 6 bases not matched to a gene; V was cut back by 5 bases and J by 3 bases. CDR3 in amino acids: CASSLAGGGNYEQYF. CDR3 DNA sequence: TGTGCCAGCAGTCTAGCGGGAGGAGGTAACTACGAGCAGTACTTC.

The chain joins TRBV7-2 to TRBJ2-5; 7 nucleotides agree with TRBD2. CDR1 and CDR2 from the germline V gene are SGHTA and FQGNSA. This CDR3 has 15 amino acids. V was pared by 5 bases and J by 4 bases, with 10 bases of the junction left unmatched. CDR3 nucleotide sequence: TGTGCCAGCAGCACTAATCGAGGGAGGGGAGAGACCCAGTACTTC. It yields the protein CASSTNRGRGETQYF. The complete variable domain, with remaining parts taken from reference TRBV7-2 and TRBJ2-5, reads GAGVSQSPSNKVTEKGKDVELRCDPISGHTALYWYRQSLGQGLEFLIYFQGNSAPDKSGLPSDRFSAERTGGSVSTLTIQRTQQEDSAVYLCASSTNRGRGETQYFGPGTRLLVL.

The chain employs TRBV9 and TRBJ2-3; 9 nucleotides agree with TRBD2. Trimming cost V 0 bases and J 3 bases; bases outside gene matches: 8. Germline-derived CDR1 and CDR2 are SGDLS and YYNGEE. This CDR3 is 17 amino acids long. The CDR3: CASSVGGLALSTDTQYF. The CDR3 DNA sequence: TGTGCCAGCAGCGTAGGGGGACTAGCTTTGAGTACAGATACGCAGTATTTT.